These 18 T cell receptor beta chains share one sample of origin, sequenced in a study of T cells in localized non-small cell lung cancer. Method: immunoSEQ multiplex PCR; TCRdb's copy keeps in-frame clones and lacks some. This sample has about 41,000 clones, with roughly 90% found just once. The sequenced sample was peripheral blood, obtained before any cancer treatment. The receptor set was obtained from a female donor over 55 with stage I squamous cell lung carcinoma.

This chain joins TRBV9 and TRBJ2-1, with D perhaps TRBD1 (6 bases). V lost 3 bases to trimming and J lost 10 bases, with 14 bases between them. Germline lookup yields CDR1 SGDLS and CDR2 YYNGEE. The CDR3 totals 13 residues. The CDR3 coding sequence is TGTGCCAGCAGCGCACAGGGCGGCGGGGAGCAGTTCTTC. It yields the protein CASSAQGGGEQFF. Full variable domain (outside the CDR3, taken from reference TRBV9 and TRBJ2-1): DSGVTQTPKHLITATGQRVTLRCSPRSGDLSVYWYQQSLDQGLQFLIQYYNGEERAKGNILERFSAQQFPDLHSELNLSSLELGDSALYFCASSAQGGGEQFFGPGTRLTVL.

V usage is TRBV6-1 and J usage is TRBJ2-3; a possible D gene is TRBD2 (6 bases). V gave up 4 bases and J gave up 6 bases, with 8 bases separating them. Germline V gene data show CDR1 as MNHNS and CDR2 as SASEGT. The CDR3 has 12 residues. CDR3 nucleotide sequence: TGTGCCAGCAGTGGGGACTTGGATACGCAGTATTTT. This gives the protein CASSGDLDTQYF.

The J gene is TRBJ2-2, the V gene TRBV5-4; D unresolved. The CDR3 length is 16 residues. Between the trimmed V and J ends, which lost 5 bases and 0 bases, there was a span of 14 bases. The germline V gene encodes CDR1 SGHNT and CDR2 YYREEE (reference sequence). The chain's CDR3 is CASSLTAVTNTGELFF. For the CDR3, the DNA is TGTGCCAGCAGTCTGACGGCGGTCACGAACACCGGGGAGCTGTTTTTT.

V usage is TRBV29-1 and J usage is TRBJ2-7; possibly TRBD2 for D (5 bases). The CDR3 is 12 amino acids. Germline CDR1 and CDR2: SQVTM and ANQGSEA. With 1 base removed from V and 4 bases from J, the gap between germline ends came to 8 bases. The CDR3 coding sequence is TGCAGCGTTGAAGGGGTAGCGTACGAGCAGTACTTC. As protein: CSVEGVAYEQYF.

This clone was seen only a few times. This chain uses TRBV11-3 with TRBJ2-5; D gene ambiguous. With 2 bases removed from V and 3 bases from J, the gap between germline ends came to 10 bases. The CDR3 contains 14 residues. Looked up from germline, CDR1 is SGHNT and CDR2 is YENEEA. CDR3 coding DNA: TGTGCCAGCAGCTTAAACCCCTCTAAAGAGACCCAGTACTTC. Its translation is CASSLNPSKETQYF.

V is TRBV2 and J is TRBJ1-2; D may be TRBD1 (5 bases). V was cut by 5 bases and J by 2 bases, with 12 bases left in between. Per germline, CDR1 SNHLY and CDR2 FYNNEI. This CDR3 comprises 14 residues. DNA of the CDR3: TGTGCCAGCAGTTCGACAGTTATCAACTATGGCTACACCTTC. This sequence encodes CASSSTVINYGYTF.

The chain links TRBV30 to TRBJ2-2; D possibly corresponds to TRBD1 (5 bases). CDR1 and CDR2 (germline): GTSNPN, SVGIG (reference sequence). Trimming left V 2 bases short and J 0 bases short, with 10 bases between. The CDR3 totals 15 residues. DNA for the CDR3: TGTGCCTGGAGTAAGGGGCTCACGAACACCGGGGAGCTGTTTTTT. Translated: CAWSKGLTNTGELFF.

The chain uses TRBV7-9 and TRBJ2-3; 14 bases map to TRBD2. CDR3 length equals 16 residues. From germline, CDR1 is SEHNR and CDR2 FQNEAQ (reference sequence). V dropped 4 bases and J dropped 6; count of bases not matched to a gene: 6. CDR3: CASSYEGLAGADTQYF. DNA of the CDR3: TGTGCCAGCAGCTACGAGGGACTAGCGGGAGCGGATACGCAGTATTTT.

The J gene is TRBJ2-2, the V gene TRBV30; 13 bases are shared with TRBD2. Unmatched junction bases numbered 21, after V lost 5 bases and J lost 9 bases. The CDR3 loop spans 19 amino acids. Germline-derived CDR1 and CDR2 are GTSNPN and SVGIG (reference sequence). The CDR3 region has the DNA TGTGCCTGGCTCCCCCTAAAAGGACTAGCGGGAGTCGGTGGCCGGGAGCTGTTTTTT. The encoded protein is CAWLPLKGLAGVGGRELFF.

The chain employs TRBV9 and TRBJ2-7, with D possibly matching TRBD2 (7 bases). The CDR3 is 15 residues long. Germline CDR1 is SGDLS and CDR2 is YYNGEE. V lost 4 bases and J lost 3, with 17 bases in between. CDR3 sequence (DNA): TGTGCCAGCAGCATAGGGGGAGGGAGCGGCTACGAGCAGTACTTC. Its protein is CASSIGGGSGYEQYF.

The V call is TRBV13, the J call TRBJ2-5; 15 bases match TRBD2. The CDR3 has 16 residues. Per germline, CDR1 PRHDT and CDR2 FYEKMQ (reference sequence). V was clipped by 5 bases and J by 6 bases; unmatched bases: 7. The CDR3 bases are TGTGCCAGCAGCCCGCGGACTAGCGGGAGGGGGAAGACCCAGTACTTC. Its translation is CASSPRTSGRGKTQYF. The full variable domain, in which reference TRBV13 and TRBJ2-5 provide the parts outside the CDR3, is AAGVIQSPRHLIKEKRETATLKCYPIPRHDTVYWYQQGPGQDPQFLISFYEKMQSDKGSIPDRFSAQQFSDYHSELNMSSLELGDSALYFCASSPRTSGRGKTQYFGPGTRLLVL.

The chain has TRBV5-1 and TRBJ2-2, with a possible D match to TRBD2 (5 bases). The V gene's germline CDR1 is SGHRS and CDR2 YFSETQ. Trimming pared 1 base from V and 1 base from J, leaving 8 bases between. The CDR3 runs 15 residues. CDR3 sequence (DNA): TGCGCCAGCAGCTTGATAGAGGGGAACACCGGGGAGCTGTTTTTT. Its translation: CASSLIEGNTGELFF.

The chain joins TRBV4-3 to TRBJ2-1; 14 nucleotides line up with TRBD2. The CDR3 consists of 17 residues. Germline V gene lookup returns CDR1 LGHNA and CDR2 YSLEER. V shed 3 bases and J 4 bases; nucleotides not matched to a gene: 5. CDR3: CASSQEGLAGEYNEQFF. For the CDR3, the DNA is TGCGCCAGCAGCCAGGAGGGACTAGCGGGGGAATACAATGAGCAGTTCTTC.

The J gene is TRBJ2-5, the V gene TRBV27; TRBD2 aligns across 12 bases. The J segment lost 5 bases and the V segment lost 7 bases, leaving 11 bases of the junction unmatched. Germline loops: CDR1 MNHEY, CDR2 SMNVEV (reference sequence). This CDR3 contains 16 residues. The CDR3 region has the DNA TGTGCCAGCATCCCGACTAGCGGGAGAGGTGGGGAGACCCAGTACTTC. Translation: CASIPTSGRGGETQYF.

A remark on this clone: Other DNA sequences of this sample code for an identical CDR3. The CDR3 sequence is CASSSPLANTEAFF. DNA of the CDR3: TGTGCCAGCAGCTCTCCCCTGGCGAACACTGAAGCTTTCTTT. The chain uses TRBV7-9 and TRBJ1-1; D is unresolved. Between the trimmed V and J ends, which lost 4 bases and 1 base, there was a span of 10 bases. Germline loops: CDR1 SEHNR, CDR2 FQNEAQ (reference sequence). This CDR3 is 14 amino acids long. Supplemented by reference TRBV7-9 and TRBJ1-1, the full variable domain reads DTGVSQNPRHKITKRGQNVTFRCDPISEHNRLYWYRQTLGQGPEFLTYFQNEAQLEKSRLLSDRFSAERPKGSFSTLEIQRTEQGDSAMYLCASSSPLANTEAFFGQGTRLTVV.

V and J are TRBV30 and TRBJ2-1, with 8 positions matching TRBD2. This CDR3 has 15 residues. The ends lost 5 bases at V and 6 bases at J; junction bases unmatched: 12. The V gene's germline CDR1 is GTSNPN and CDR2 SVGIG (reference sequence). The CDR3 nucleotides read TGTGCCTGGGAGGAGTGGAGCGGGAGTTTCAATGAGCAGTTCTTC. This gives the protein CAWEEWSGSFNEQFF.

There are a few counts of this clone. This chain uses TRBV5-8 with TRBJ2-3; tentatively, D is TRBD1 (5 bases). With 3 bases removed from V and 3 bases from J, the gap between germline ends came to 11 bases. Germline loops: CDR1 SGHTS, CDR2 YDEGEE. The CDR3 totals 14 residues. The CDR3 DNA follows: TGTGCCAGCAGCTCGTGGCCAGGGACAGATACGCAGTATTTT. It codes for CASSSWPGTDTQYF.

The rearrangement uses TRBV27 and TRBJ2-7, with a possible D match to TRBD1 (5 bases). In germline, CDR1 is MNHEY, CDR2 SMNVEV (reference sequence). The CDR3 is 13 amino acids. Trimming stripped 7 bases from V and 0 bases from J, with 10 bases between. CDR3 bases: TGTGCCAGCAAAGGGGATACCTCCTACGAGCAGTACTTC. It codes for CASKGDTSYEQYF.